The 25 T cell receptor beta chains listed next were all sequenced from one sample in a study of CD8 T cells in ankylosing spondylitis. MiXCR, run by TCRdb on the 5' RACE reads, gives a single entry per CDR3 protein. The table records about 190,000 distinct CDR3 sequences, approximately 13% of them present only once. Sample: blood, either unsorted or a sorted T cell fraction (not recorded which). These receptors all stem from a female donor with ankylosing spondylitis or in good health (not recorded which).

This clonotype was detected ten times or more. The chain links TRBV4-3 to TRBJ1-4, with unresolved D. The CDR3 is 18 residues long. The V gene lost 0 bases and the J gene lost 5 bases, with 19 bases spanning the gap. In germline, CDR1 is LGHNA, CDR2 YSLEER. The CDR3 nucleotides are TGCGCCAGCAGCCAAGACGCGCGGGGTGCGCACGGGAATGAAAAACTGTTTTTT. Its translation is CASSQDARGAHGNEKLFF.

This clonotype was observed at least ten times. The chain has TRBV29-1 and TRBJ1-1; D gene unclear. The CDR3 is made up of 13 amino acids. V lost 7 bases and J 0 bases, leaving 12 bases between the germline ends. Germline CDR1 SQVTM, CDR2 ANQGSEA. DNA of the CDR3: TGCAGCGGAATATCCCCGATGAACACTGAAGCTTTCTTT. It specifies CSGISPMNTEAFF.

This clonotype was observed many times. This chain connects TRBV14 to TRBJ2-1; D remains unclear. Germline V gene sequence: CDR1 SGHDN, CDR2 FVKESK. V dropped 1 base and J dropped 7 bases, with 8 bases sitting between them. The length of the CDR3 is 13 residues. The CDR3 nucleotides read TGTGCCAGCAGCCAAGTTCTGGGAAATGAGCAGTTCTTC. This sequence encodes CASSQVLGNEQFF.

This clonotype was recorded many times. The gene calls are TRBV7-2 and TRBJ2-5; no reliable D call. Germline assignment: CDR1 SGHTA and CDR2 FQGNSA. Deletions cut 5 bases from V and 0 bases from J, with 7 bases between. CDR3 length equals 13 residues. CDR3 DNA: TGTGCCAGCAGCATGATGTACCAAGAGACCCAGTACTTC. Amino acids: CASSMMYQETQYF.

Many counts were recorded for this clonotype. The chain recombines TRBV7-2 with TRBJ2-7; perhaps TRBD2 as D (6 bases). Germline V gives CDR1 SGHTA, CDR2 FQGNSA. The CDR3 has 15 residues. The germline V and J ends were trimmed by 1 base and 7 bases, with 17 bases remaining between them. The CDR3 bases are TGTGCCAGCAGCTTAGACGGGACTTCGCCTAGGGAGCAGTACTTC. This codes for CASSLDGTSPREQYF.

This clonotype was counted between two and nine times. The chain recombines TRBV19 with TRBJ1-2; D possibly corresponds to TRBD1 (6 bases). Germline loops: CDR1 LNHDA, CDR2 SQIVND (reference sequence). The CDR3 loop spans 14 amino acids. The ends were cut back, 3 bases at V and 4 bases at J, with 12 bases in the middle. The CDR3 coding sequence is TGTGCCAGTAGTATGGGGGCCGGATTCTATGGCTACACCTTC. Translated, it gives CASSMGAGFYGYTF.

This clonotype was picked up many times. The V gene is TRBV7-2, the J gene TRBJ2-1; D is perhaps TRBD2 (6 bases). Between the trimmed V and J ends, which lost 1 base and 9 bases, there was a span of 10 bases. The CDR3 spans 13 residues. Germline loops: CDR1 SGHTA, CDR2 FQGNSA. CDR3 amino acids: CASSLGGIREQFF. In DNA form, the CDR3 reads TGTGCCAGCAGCTTAGGCGGGATTCGTGAGCAGTTCTTC.

This clonotype was detected a few times. The chain carries TRBV28 and TRBJ2-6; D possibly corresponds to TRBD2 (6 bases). The CDR3 is 17 residues long. From germline, CDR1 is MDHEN and CDR2 SYDVKM. V was cut by 3 bases and J by 0 bases, with 12 bases left in between. CDR3 sequence: CASSFGGSLSGANVLTF. The CDR3 DNA sequence: TGTGCCAGCAGTTTCGGGGGTTCGCTCTCTGGGGCCAACGTCCTGACTTTC.

This clonotype occurred a few times. This chain uses TRBV7-2 with TRBJ2-3, with 8 bases aligning to TRBD1. This CDR3 has 16 amino acids. The trim removed 1 base at V and 6 bases at J, leaving 9 bases unmatched. Per the germline V gene, CDR1 is SGHTA and CDR2 is FQGNSA. The CDR3 region has the DNA TGTGCCAGCAGCTTAGAGGAGACAGGGGAAAGTGATACGCAGTATTTT. Residues: CASSLEETGESDTQYF.

This clonotype was picked up a small number of times. The chain has TRBV7-8 and TRBJ1-2; D ambiguous. CDR3 length: 13 amino acids. CDR1 and CDR2 from the germline V gene are SGHVS and FQNEAQ. V lost 3 bases and J 7 bases, leaving 12 bases between the germline ends. As DNA, the CDR3 is TGTGCCAGCAGCTTGGTTCAGGACGCTGGCTACACCTTC. Protein sequence: CASSLVQDAGYTF.

This clonotype came up many times. The genes are TRBV7-9 and TRBJ2-1, with D hard to call. The V end lost 5 bases, the J end lost 8 bases, and 13 bases lay between the germline ends. The CDR3 is made up of 13 amino acids. From germline, CDR1 is SEHNR and CDR2 FQNEAQ (reference sequence). CDR3 loop: CASSDVTRDEQFF. CDR3 DNA: TGTGCCAGCAGCGACGTAACTCGGGATGAGCAGTTCTTC.

V is TRBV20-1 and J is TRBJ2-7, with 9 bases matching TRBD1. After removal of 5 bases from V and 2 bases from J, the junction contained 7 bases not matched to a gene. CDR1 DFQATT and CDR2 SNEGSKA come from the germline V gene (reference sequence). The CDR3 extends over 14 amino acids. The CDR3, as DNA: TGCAGTGCTTTATCCCGGGACAGGGCCTACGAGCAGTACTTC. Translating it yields CSALSRDRAYEQYF.

This clonotype showed up many times. The chain links TRBV12-3 or TRBV12-4 to TRBJ2-7; TRBD2 aligns across 12 bases. This CDR3 spans 13 amino acids. Trimming removed 6 bases from V and 5 bases from J; junction bases left unmatched: 2. The chain's CDR3 is CASRRLAGDEQYF. The CDR3 region has the DNA TGTGCCAGCAGGAGACTAGCGGGAGACGAGCAGTACTTC.

This clonotype showed up many times. The rearrangement links TRBV27 to TRBJ2-3; a weak D match, TRBD2 (5 bases). The CDR3 sequence is 14 residues long. Looked up from germline, CDR1 is MNHEY and CDR2 is SMNVEV (reference sequence). V was cut by 7 bases and J by 2 bases, with 13 bases left in between. CDR3 loop: CASKVAGVTDTQYF. The CDR3 DNA reads TGTGCCAGCAAGGTTGCGGGTGTCACAGATACGCAGTATTTT.

J is TRBJ2-3 and V is TRBV10-3; D gene uncertain. V was clipped by 4 bases and J by 5 bases, with 4 bases between them. Germline V gene lookup returns CDR1 ENHRY and CDR2 SYGVKD. The CDR3 is 11 amino acids. DNA for the CDR3: TGTGCCATCAGTGGGGGAGATACGCAGTATTTT. This gives the protein CAISGGDTQYF.

This clonotype was seen ten or more times. The junction shows a germline mismatch at one end, possibly a read error. V gene TRBV20-1 combines with J gene TRBJ1-5, with D unclear. CDR3 length equals 15 residues. CDR1 DFQATT and CDR2 SNEGSKA come from the germline V gene (reference sequence). The CDR3 DNA sequence: TGCAGTGCCAGAGCGATGGGGTTTTACAATCAGCCCCAGCATTTT. Protein product: CSARAMGFYNQPQHF.

This clonotype was seen repeatedly, ten times or more. This chain joins TRBV9 and TRBJ2-1, with 7 bases matching TRBD2. The junction had 9 bases not matched to a gene; V was cut back by 4 bases and J by 8 bases. This CDR3 is built from 14 residues. CDR1 SGDLS and CDR2 YYNGEE come from the germline V gene. The CDR3 protein is CASSRGDFRDEQFF. As DNA, the CDR3 is TGTGCCAGCAGCCGGGGGGACTTCCGGGATGAGCAGTTCTTC.

This clonotype was seen repeatedly, ten times or more. The chain carries TRBV19 and TRBJ1-2; D call uncertain. From germline, CDR1 is LNHDA and CDR2 SQIVND (reference sequence). This CDR3 has 14 amino acids. Trimming removed 8 bases from V and 0 bases from J, with 13 bases in between. CDR3 loop: CASSTRSANYGYTF. The CDR3 coding sequence is TGTGCCAGTTCAACCAGGTCCGCTAACTATGGCTACACCTTC.

The V and J genes are TRBV19 and TRBJ2-5, with D possibly matching TRBD1 (6 bases). The germline V gene has CDR1 LNHDA and CDR2 SQIVND (reference sequence). Trimming left V 4 bases short and J 2 bases short, with 14 bases between. The length of the CDR3 is 15 residues. This CDR3 is CASSTSGVGQETQYF. The DNA of the CDR3 is TGTGCCAGTAGTACCTCAGGGGTAGGGCAAGAGACCCAGTACTTC.

This clonotype was seen at least ten times. The rearrangement uses TRBV12-3 or TRBV12-4 and TRBJ2-6, with D possibly matching TRBD1 (6 bases). The CDR3 sequence is 15 residues long. The V end lost 5 bases, the J end lost 0 bases, and 8 bases lay between the germline ends. CDR3 sequence reads: CASSETGSGANVLTF. The CDR3 region has the DNA TGTGCCAGCAGTGAGACAGGCTCTGGGGCCAACGTCCTGACTTTC.

Many counts were recorded for this clonotype. The chain has TRBV20-1 and TRBJ1-4; 7 bases line up with TRBD1. CDR1 and CDR2 (germline): DFQATT, SNEGSKA (reference sequence). The J segment lost 5 bases and the V segment lost 5 bases, leaving 8 bases of the junction unmatched. CDR3 length: 14 amino acids. The CDR3 reads CSAGGGGGNEKLFF. The CDR3 nucleotides read TGCAGTGCTGGGGGAGGGGGCGGAAATGAAAAACTGTTTTTT.

Many counts were recorded for this clonotype. The chain links TRBV18 to TRBJ2-7; TRBD1 matches 9 bases. This CDR3 spans 14 amino acids. Trimming removed 3 bases from V and 5 bases from J; junction bases left unmatched: 5. Germline-derived CDR1 and CDR2 are KGHSH and LQKENI. This CDR3 reads CASSPDRGSDEQYF. The CDR3 nucleotides are TGTGCCAGCTCACCCGACAGGGGGAGCGACGAGCAGTACTTC.

The gene calls are TRBV20-1 and TRBJ2-7, with 13 nucleotides matching TRBD2. V lost 2 bases and J lost 4; bases outside the gene matches: 11. The CDR3 spans 17 residues. The germline V gene has CDR1 DFQATT and CDR2 SNEGSKA (reference sequence). The CDR3 sequence is CSARMVTSGRAAYEQYF. CDR3 coding DNA: TGCAGTGCTAGAATGGTAACTAGCGGGAGGGCCGCGTACGAGCAGTACTTC.

This clonotype came up a few times. The V and J genes are TRBV29-1 and TRBJ2-5; 7 bases are a match to TRBD1. The length of the CDR3 is 13 residues. J was trimmed by 4 bases and V by 6 bases; bases with no gene match: 8. CDR1 is SQVTM, CDR2 ANQGSEA, per germline. In nucleotides, the CDR3 is TGCAGCGTACCCCTCAAGGGGGCAGAGACCCAGTACTTC. It encodes CSVPLKGAETQYF.

This clonotype was observed at least ten times. This rearrangement joins TRBV5-1 to TRBJ1-6, with a possible D match to TRBD1 (5 bases). Trimming left V 4 bases short and J 10 bases short, with 18 bases between. CDR3 length equals 15 residues. CDR1 and CDR2 from the germline V gene are SGHRS and YFSETQ. CDR3 protein: CASSPGTLSGSPLHF. CDR3 nucleotides: TGCGCCAGCAGCCCCGGGACCCTATCGGGCTCACCCCTCCACTTT.